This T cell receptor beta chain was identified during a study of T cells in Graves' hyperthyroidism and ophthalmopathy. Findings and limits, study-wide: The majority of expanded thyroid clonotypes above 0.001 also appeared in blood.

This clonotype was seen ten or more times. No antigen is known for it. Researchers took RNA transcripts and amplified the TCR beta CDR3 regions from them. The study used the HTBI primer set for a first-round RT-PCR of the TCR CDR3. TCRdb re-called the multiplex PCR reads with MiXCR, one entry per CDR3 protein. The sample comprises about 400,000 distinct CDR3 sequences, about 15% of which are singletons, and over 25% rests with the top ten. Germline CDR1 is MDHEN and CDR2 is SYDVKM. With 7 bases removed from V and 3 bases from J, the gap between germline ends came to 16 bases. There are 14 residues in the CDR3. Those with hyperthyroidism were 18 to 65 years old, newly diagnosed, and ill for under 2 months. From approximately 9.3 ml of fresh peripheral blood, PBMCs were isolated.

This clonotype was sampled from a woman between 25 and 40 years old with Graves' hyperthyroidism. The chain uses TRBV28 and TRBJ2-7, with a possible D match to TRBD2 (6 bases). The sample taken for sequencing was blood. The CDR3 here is CASTRGIRYYEQYF. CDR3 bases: TGTGCCAGCACCCGGGGGATCAGATACTACGAGCAGTACTTC.